The 6 T cell receptor beta chains below all came from one sample that was sequenced in a study of shared clonotypes between healthy human individuals. The table came from immunoSEQ multiplex PCR; TCRdb's copy has only in-frame clones and leaves some out. The data contain fewer than 400,000 clones, roughly 70% of them singletons. What was sequenced was memory CD4+ T cells sorted from blood. Documented subset: CD45RA-negative fraction. These receptors all come from a man under 40 in good health.

This sequence joins TRBV29-1 and TRBJ2-1; TRBD2 matches 7 bases. This CDR3 comprises 15 residues. Germline V gene sequence: CDR1 SQVTM, CDR2 ANQGSEA. The trim removed 4 bases at V and 0 bases at J, leaving 6 bases unmatched. The CDR3 reads CSVATGGGSYNEQFF. The CDR3 nucleotides read TGCAGCGTTGCCACTGGCGGGGGCTCCTACAATGAGCAGTTCTTC.

V is TRBV5-1 and J is TRBJ2-7; D possibly corresponds to TRBD2 (5 bases). Between the trimmed V and J ends, which lost 4 bases and 4 bases, there was a span of 12 bases. Germline CDR1 SGHRS, CDR2 YFSETQ. The CDR3 is made up of 13 amino acids. Here the CDR3 reads CASSNPTSYEQYF. CDR3 sequence (DNA): TGCGCCAGCAGCAACCCAACTAGTTACGAGCAGTACTTC.

V is TRBV5-1 and J is TRBJ2-7; D is possibly TRBD2 (5 bases). The CDR3 consists of 12 residues. The germline V gene has CDR1 SGHRS and CDR2 YFSETQ. Trimming removed 5 bases at V and 3 bases at J, with 9 bases between. CDR3 sequence: CASSPGGYEQYF. DNA for the CDR3: TGCGCCAGCAGTCCCGGAGGCTACGAGCAGTACTTC.

This rearrangement joins TRBV10-3 to TRBJ2-3; 8 bases line up with TRBD2. CDR3 length equals 14 residues. The germline CDR1 and CDR2 sequences are ENHRY and SYGVKD. V gave up 10 bases and J gave up 5 bases; unmatched junction bases: 11. CDR3 DNA: TGTGCCAGCCTGAGGACTAGCCGTGGAGATACGCAGTATTTT. Its translation is CASLRTSRGDTQYF.

This clone came up once. The chain has TRBV15 and TRBJ2-7; 12 bases align to TRBD2. V dropped 3 bases and J dropped 5; count of bases not matched to a gene: 17. The CDR3 is made up of 19 amino acids. Germline V CDR1 and CDR2: LNHNV, YYDKDF (reference sequence). This CDR3 reads CATSRDRGASGRGINEQYF. In DNA form, the CDR3 reads TGTGCCACCAGCAGGGACAGGGGAGCTAGCGGGAGGGGGATCAACGAGCAGTACTTC.

The chain recombines TRBV7-6 with TRBJ2-7; D assignment may be TRBD1 or TRBD2 (5 bases each). V was clipped by 6 bases and J by 3 bases, with 12 bases between them. The germline V gene has CDR1 SGHVS and CDR2 FNYEAQ. This CDR3 is 13 amino acids long. The CDR3 spells CASSWGPNYEQYF. The CDR3 nucleotides are TGTGCCAGCAGTTGGGGACCGAACTACGAGCAGTACTTC.